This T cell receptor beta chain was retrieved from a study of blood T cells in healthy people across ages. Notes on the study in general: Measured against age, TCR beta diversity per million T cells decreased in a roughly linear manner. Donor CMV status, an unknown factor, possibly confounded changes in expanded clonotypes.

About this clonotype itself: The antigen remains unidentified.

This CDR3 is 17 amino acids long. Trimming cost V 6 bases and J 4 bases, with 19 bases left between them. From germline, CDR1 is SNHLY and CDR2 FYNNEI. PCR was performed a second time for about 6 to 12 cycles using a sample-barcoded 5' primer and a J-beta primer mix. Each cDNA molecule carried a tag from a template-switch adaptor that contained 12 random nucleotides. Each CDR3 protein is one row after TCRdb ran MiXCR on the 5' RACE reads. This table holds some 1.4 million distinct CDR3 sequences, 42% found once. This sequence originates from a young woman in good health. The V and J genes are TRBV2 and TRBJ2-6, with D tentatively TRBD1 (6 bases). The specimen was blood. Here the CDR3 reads CASSEQSQGTGANVLTF. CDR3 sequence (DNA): TGTGCCAGCAGCGAACAATCTCAGGGGACCGGGGCCAACGTCCTGACTTTC.